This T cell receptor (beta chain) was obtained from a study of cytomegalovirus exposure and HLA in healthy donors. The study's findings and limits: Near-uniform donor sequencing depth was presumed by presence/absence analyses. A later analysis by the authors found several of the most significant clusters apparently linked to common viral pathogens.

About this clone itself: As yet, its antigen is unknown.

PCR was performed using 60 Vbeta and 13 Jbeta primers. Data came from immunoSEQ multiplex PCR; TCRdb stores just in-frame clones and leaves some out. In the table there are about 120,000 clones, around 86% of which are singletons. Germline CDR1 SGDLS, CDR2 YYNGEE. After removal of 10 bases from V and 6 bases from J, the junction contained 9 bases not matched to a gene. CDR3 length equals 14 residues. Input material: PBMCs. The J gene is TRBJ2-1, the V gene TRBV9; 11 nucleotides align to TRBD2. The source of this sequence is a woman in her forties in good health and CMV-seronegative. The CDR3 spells CARPGTSGPNEQFF. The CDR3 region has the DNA TGTGCCCGCCCCGGGACTAGCGGACCCAATGAGCAGTTCTTC.